The 13 T cell receptor beta chains reported below all come from one sample, sequenced in a study. TCRdb analysed the 5' RACE reads with MiXCR anew, one entry per CDR3 protein. In the table there are roughly 44,000 distinct CDR3 sequences, approximately 31% of which are singletons. The sequenced sample was memory CD4+ T cells sorted from a lymph node. Specified subset: memory CD4+ T cells, CD4+CD45RO+CD25-. These TCRs come from a female donor with breast cancer.

This chain uses TRBV10-3 with TRBJ1-1; 8 bases map to TRBD1. The J segment lost 0 bases and the V segment lost 4 bases, leaving 1 base of the junction unmatched. Germline V gene data show CDR1 as ENHRY and CDR2 as SYGVKD. The length of the CDR3 is 14 residues. The CDR3 nucleotides read TGTGCCATCAGTGGACAGGGGTTGAACACTGAAGCTTTCTTT. This encodes CAISGQGLNTEAFF.

This clonotype was seen a handful of times. The V gene is TRBV6-5, the J gene TRBJ1-1, with D possibly TRBD1 on 5 matching bases. The CDR3 is 12 amino acids. Germline V gene lookup returns CDR1 MNHEY and CDR2 SVGAGI. Trimming pared 6 bases from V and 11 bases from J, leaving 16 bases between. The CDR3 region is CASRTGTKHAFF. The CDR3 region has the DNA TGTGCCAGCAGGACCGGGACCAAACACGCTTTCTTT.

A note on this clonotype: Sequence at one end of the junction differs from germline and may be a read error. J is TRBJ1-1 and V is TRBV7-3; D is uncertain. The CDR3 is made up of 15 amino acids. Germline V gene data show CDR1 as SGHTA and CDR2 as FQGTGA. The CDR3 DNA reads TGTGCCAGCAGCTTAAAGGCAGAAATTAACACTGAAACTTTCTTT. It is translated as CASSLKAEINTETFF.

CDR3 in amino acids: CASSLRSGNIQYF. The CDR3 nucleotides read TGTGCCAGCAGCTTACGTTCGGGAAACATTCAGTACTTC. The chain links TRBV7-2 to TRBJ2-4; D gene ambiguous. V was cut by 2 bases and J by 6 bases, with 8 bases left in between. Germline CDR1 and CDR2: SGHTA and FQGNSA. The CDR3 length is 13 residues.

This rearrangement joins TRBV6-2 or TRBV6-3 to TRBJ2-7, with a weak D call TRBD1 (6 bases). Germline-derived CDR1 and CDR2 are MNHEY and SVGEGT. CDR3 length equals 13 residues. Trimming took 4 bases from V and 2 from J, leaving 9 bases between them. This CDR3 reads CASSWDMTYEQYF. CDR3 in DNA: TGTGCCAGCAGTTGGGACATGACCTACGAGCAGTACTTC.

Comments on this clonotype: This sequence may be a read error, since a much larger clone differs from it by one base. The chain recombines TRBV9 with TRBJ1-2, with a tentative D call TRBD1 (5 bases). Germline CDR1 reads SGDLS; CDR2 reads YYNGEE. CDR3 length equals 14 residues. CDR3 nucleotides: TGTGCCAGCACTGACAGTCCCACCGACTATAGCTACACCTTC. It codes for CASTDSPTDYSYTF.

This clonotype was counted a few times. The genes are TRBV6-5 and TRBJ1-2; D is perhaps TRBD1 (5 bases). This CDR3 contains 16 residues. V was trimmed by 6 bases and J by 4 bases, leaving 21 bases between them. The germline V gene has CDR1 MNHEY and CDR2 SVGAGI. CDR3 sequence: CASRLSTGGVAYGYTF. The CDR3 coding sequence is TGTGCCAGCAGACTTTCTACAGGCGGCGTTGCCTATGGCTACACCTTC.

This clonotype turned up a few times. CDR3 protein: CASTEPGPATNYGYTF. The CDR3 DNA follows: TGTGCCAGCACCGAACCCGGGCCGGCGACTAACTATGGCTACACCTTC. The rearrangement uses TRBV6-1 and TRBJ1-2; D not certain. CDR1 and CDR2 from the germline V gene are MNHNS and SASEGT. Trimming took off 7 bases at V and 0 bases at J, with 18 bases between the two ends. This CDR3 contains 16 residues.

The genes are TRBV4-2 and TRBJ2-1; 8 positions agree with TRBD1. CDR3 length: 13 residues. Germline lookup yields CDR1 LGHNA and CDR2 YNFKEQ. Losses at the gene ends were 3 bases for V and 6 bases for J; bases not matched to a gene: 1. Here the CDR3 reads CASSHGTGNEQFF. The CDR3 nucleotides read TGTGCCAGCAGCCATGGGACAGGCAATGAGCAGTTCTTC.

This clonotype was recorded a few times. V and J are TRBV5-6 and TRBJ2-6, with D unresolved. The CDR3 spans 15 residues. V was pared by 2 bases and J by 1 base, with 7 bases between. The germline CDR1 and CDR2 sequences are SGHDT and YYEEEE. In nucleotides, the CDR3 is TGTGCCAGCAGCTTAGCTGGGTCTGGGGCCAACGTCCTGACTTTC. As protein: CASSLAGSGANVLTF.

This clonotype was picked up a small number of times. This sequence joins TRBV6-6 and TRBJ2-7; D gene uncertain. V was trimmed by 6 bases and J by 2 bases, leaving 5 bases between them. CDR3 length: 11 residues. Germline lookup yields CDR1 MNHNY and CDR2 SVGAGI (reference sequence). This CDR3 is CASSSAYEQYF. In DNA form, the CDR3 reads TGTGCCAGCAGCTCGGCCTACGAGCAGTACTTC.

The rearrangement uses TRBV6-6 and TRBJ2-7; 7 bases are shared with TRBD2. V lost 5 bases to trimming and J lost 1 base; unmatched junction nucleotides: 8. Germline V lookup: CDR1 MNHNY, CDR2 SVGAGI (reference sequence). The CDR3 sequence is 15 residues long. CDR3: CASSEIRGRSYEQYF. CDR3 in DNA: TGTGCCAGCAGTGAAATACGCGGGAGATCCTACGAGCAGTACTTC.

This clonotype came up a few times. The chain combines TRBV27 with TRBJ2-7; 8 nucleotides align to TRBD1. Trimming cost V 0 bases and J 2 bases; bases outside gene matches: 3. Germline V lookup: CDR1 MNHEY, CDR2 SMNVEV (reference sequence). This CDR3 has 15 residues. The CDR3: CASSLSETGAYEQYF. In DNA form, the CDR3 reads TGTGCCAGCAGTTTATCGGAGACAGGGGCCTACGAGCAGTACTTC.